This T cell receptor beta chain was captured in a study of beta chain features in type 1 diabetes. Study at large: Cell yields, gender and age were comparable in patients and healthy donors. Study-wide findings and caveats: Individuals with type 1 diabetes displayed fewer insertions and more deletions at VDJ junctions. Moderate yet significant TCRB CDR3 shortening was seen in Type 1 diabetes patients in all four CD4+ subsets.

The CDR3 loop spans 15 amino acids. From germline, CDR1 is MGHDK and CDR2 SYGVNS. Trimming shortened V by 5 bases and J by 2 bases, and 13 bases separated the two germline ends. This clone was recorded a few times. The antigen is undetermined. All of the isolated RNA was reverse transcribed, so expressed TCRB transcripts were sequenced. Some clones are missing from TCRdb's copy, which holds only in-frame ones; the method was immunoSEQ multiplex PCR. The sample gives some 240,000 clones, around 15% of which show up once; approximately 0.087% is in the top ten. Sequencing was carried out using naive CD4+ T cells from blood. The clonotype comes from a man younger than 40 with type 1 diabetes. The chain employs TRBV25-1 and TRBJ2-1; D is possibly TRBD2 (5 bases). CDR3 nucleotides: TGTGCCAGCAGTAACGTAGCGCAAACCTACAATGAGCAGTTCTTC. Translating it yields CASSNVAQTYNEQFF.